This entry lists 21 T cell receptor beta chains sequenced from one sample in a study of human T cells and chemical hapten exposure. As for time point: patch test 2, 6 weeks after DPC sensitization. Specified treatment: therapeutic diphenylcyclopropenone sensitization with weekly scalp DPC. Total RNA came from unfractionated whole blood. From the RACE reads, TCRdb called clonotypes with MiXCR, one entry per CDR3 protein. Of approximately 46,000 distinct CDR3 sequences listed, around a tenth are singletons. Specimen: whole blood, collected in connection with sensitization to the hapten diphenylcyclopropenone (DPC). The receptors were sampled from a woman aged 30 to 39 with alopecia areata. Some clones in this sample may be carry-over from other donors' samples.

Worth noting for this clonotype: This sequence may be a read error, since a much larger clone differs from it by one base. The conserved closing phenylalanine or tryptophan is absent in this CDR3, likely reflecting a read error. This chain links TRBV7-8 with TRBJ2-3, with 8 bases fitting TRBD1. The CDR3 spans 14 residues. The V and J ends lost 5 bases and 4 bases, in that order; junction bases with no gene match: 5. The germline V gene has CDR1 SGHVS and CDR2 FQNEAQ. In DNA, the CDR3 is TGTGCCAGCAGCCACTGGGACAGGCCAGATACGCAGTATATT. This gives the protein CASSHWDRPDTQYI.

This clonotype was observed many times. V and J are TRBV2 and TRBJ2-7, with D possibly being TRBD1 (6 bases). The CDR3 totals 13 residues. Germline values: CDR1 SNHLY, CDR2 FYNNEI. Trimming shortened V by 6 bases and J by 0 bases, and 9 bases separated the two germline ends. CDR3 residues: CASRRDISYEQYF. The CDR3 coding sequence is TGTGCCAGCAGGAGGGACATCTCCTACGAGCAGTACTTC. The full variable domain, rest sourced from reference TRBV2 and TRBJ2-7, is EPEVTQTPSHQVTQMGQEVILRCVPISNHLYFYWYRQILGQKVEFLVSFYNNEISEKSEIFDDQFSVERPDGSNFTLKIRSTKLEDSAMYFCASRRDISYEQYFGPGTRLTVT.

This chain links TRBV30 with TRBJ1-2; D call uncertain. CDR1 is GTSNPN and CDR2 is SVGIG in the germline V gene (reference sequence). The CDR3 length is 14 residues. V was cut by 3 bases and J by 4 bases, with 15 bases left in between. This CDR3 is CAWSLLQKTYGYTF. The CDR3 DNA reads TGTGCCTGGAGCCTACTACAGAAGACCTATGGCTACACCTTC.

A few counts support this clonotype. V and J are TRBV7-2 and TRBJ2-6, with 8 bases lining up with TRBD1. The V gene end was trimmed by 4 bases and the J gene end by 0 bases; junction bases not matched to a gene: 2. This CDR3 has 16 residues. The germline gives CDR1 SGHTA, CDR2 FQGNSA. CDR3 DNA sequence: TGTGCCAGCAGCTCGGACAGGGACTCTGGGGCCAACGTCCTGACTTTC. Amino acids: CASSSDRDSGANVLTF.

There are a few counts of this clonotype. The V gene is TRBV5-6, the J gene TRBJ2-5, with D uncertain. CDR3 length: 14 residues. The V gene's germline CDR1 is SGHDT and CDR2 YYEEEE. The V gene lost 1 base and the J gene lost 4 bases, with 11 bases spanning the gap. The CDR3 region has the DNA TGTGCCAGCAGCTTGCTAGTCGTTGGAGAGACCCAGTACTTC. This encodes CASSLLVVGETQYF.

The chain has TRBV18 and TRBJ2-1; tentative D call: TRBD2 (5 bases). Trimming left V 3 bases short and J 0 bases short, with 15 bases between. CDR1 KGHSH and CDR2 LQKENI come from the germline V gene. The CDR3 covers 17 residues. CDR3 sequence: CASSPYYSGSSYNEQFF. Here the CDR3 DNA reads TGTGCCAGCTCACCGTACTATTCTGGGAGCTCCTACAATGAGCAGTTCTTC.

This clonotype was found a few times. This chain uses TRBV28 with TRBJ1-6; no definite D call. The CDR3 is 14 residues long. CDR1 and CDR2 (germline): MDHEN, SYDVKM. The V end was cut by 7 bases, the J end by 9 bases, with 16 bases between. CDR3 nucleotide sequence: TGTGCCAGCACCACATGGCAGTTCGGTTCACCCCTCCACTTT. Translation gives CASTTWQFGSPLHF.

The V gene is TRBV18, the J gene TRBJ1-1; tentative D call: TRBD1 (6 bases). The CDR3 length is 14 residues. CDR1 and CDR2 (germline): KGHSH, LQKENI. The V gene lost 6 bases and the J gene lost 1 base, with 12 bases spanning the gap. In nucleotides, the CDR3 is TGTGCCAGCTCCCTAGGGGGGCGGAACACTGAAGCTTTCTTT. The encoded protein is CASSLGGRNTEAFF.

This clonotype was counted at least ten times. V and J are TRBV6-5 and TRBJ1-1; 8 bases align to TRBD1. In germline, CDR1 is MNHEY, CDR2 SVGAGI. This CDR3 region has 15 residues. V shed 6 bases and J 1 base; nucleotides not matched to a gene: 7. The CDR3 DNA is TGTGCCAGCAGCCCCCGACAGGGGAAGAACACTGAAGCTTTCTTT. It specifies CASSPRQGKNTEAFF.

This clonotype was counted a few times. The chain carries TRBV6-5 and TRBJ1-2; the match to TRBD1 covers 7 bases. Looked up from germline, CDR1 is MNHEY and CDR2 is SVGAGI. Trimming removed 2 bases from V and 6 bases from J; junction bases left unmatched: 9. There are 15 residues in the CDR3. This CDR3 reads CASSYDSVQGNGYTF. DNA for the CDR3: TGTGCCAGCAGTTACGACTCAGTACAGGGGAATGGCTACACCTTC.

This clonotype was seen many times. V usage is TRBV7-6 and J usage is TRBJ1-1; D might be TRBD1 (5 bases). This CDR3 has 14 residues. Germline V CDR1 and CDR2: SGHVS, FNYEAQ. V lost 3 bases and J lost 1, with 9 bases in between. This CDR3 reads CASSFSGQNTEAFF. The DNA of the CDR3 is TGTGCCAGCAGCTTTTCCGGACAGAACACTGAAGCTTTCTTT.

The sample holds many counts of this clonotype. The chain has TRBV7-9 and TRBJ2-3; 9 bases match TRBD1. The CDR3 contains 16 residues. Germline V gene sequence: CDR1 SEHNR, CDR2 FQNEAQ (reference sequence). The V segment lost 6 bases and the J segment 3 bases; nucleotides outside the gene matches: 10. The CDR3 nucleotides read TGTGCCAGCAGTCCCGAACAGGGGGCAGATACAGATACGCAGTATTTT. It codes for CASSPEQGADTDTQYF.

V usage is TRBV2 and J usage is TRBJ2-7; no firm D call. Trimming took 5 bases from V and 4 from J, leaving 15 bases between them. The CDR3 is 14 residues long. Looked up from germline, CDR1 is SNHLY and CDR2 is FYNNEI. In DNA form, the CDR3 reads TGTGCCAGCAGTTCCAAAGTAGATCCATACGAGCAGTACTTC. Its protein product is CASSSKVDPYEQYF.

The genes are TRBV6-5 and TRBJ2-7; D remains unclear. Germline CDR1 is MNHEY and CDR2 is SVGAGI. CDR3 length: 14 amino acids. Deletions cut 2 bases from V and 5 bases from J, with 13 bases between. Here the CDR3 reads CASSYEARMDEQYF. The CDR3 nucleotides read TGTGCCAGCAGTTACGAGGCGAGGATGGACGAGCAGTACTTC.

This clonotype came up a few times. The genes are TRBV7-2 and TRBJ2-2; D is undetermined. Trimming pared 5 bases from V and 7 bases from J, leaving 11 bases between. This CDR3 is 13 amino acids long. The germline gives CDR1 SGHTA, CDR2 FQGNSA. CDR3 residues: CASSPYFGGELFF. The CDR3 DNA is TGTGCCAGCAGCCCTTATTTTGGCGGGGAGCTGTTTTTT.

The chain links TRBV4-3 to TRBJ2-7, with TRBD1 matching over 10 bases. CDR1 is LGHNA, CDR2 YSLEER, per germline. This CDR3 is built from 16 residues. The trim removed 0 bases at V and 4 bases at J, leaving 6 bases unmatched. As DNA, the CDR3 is TGCGCCAGCAGCCAAGAAGGGAGACAGGGGGCGTACGAGCAGTACTTC. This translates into CASSQEGRQGAYEQYF.

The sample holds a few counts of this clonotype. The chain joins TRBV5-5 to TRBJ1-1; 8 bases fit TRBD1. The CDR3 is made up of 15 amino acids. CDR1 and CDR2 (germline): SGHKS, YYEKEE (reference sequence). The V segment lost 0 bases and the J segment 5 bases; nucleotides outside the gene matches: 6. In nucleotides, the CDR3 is TGTGCCAGCAGCTTGGGACAGGGGATGGGAACTGAAGCTTTCTTT. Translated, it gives CASSLGQGMGTEAFF.

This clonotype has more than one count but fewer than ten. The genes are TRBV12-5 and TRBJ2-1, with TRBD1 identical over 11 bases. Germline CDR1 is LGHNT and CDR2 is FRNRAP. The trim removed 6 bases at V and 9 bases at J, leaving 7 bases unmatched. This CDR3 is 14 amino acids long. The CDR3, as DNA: TGTGCTAGTGGGCCGGGACAGGGGGTCGGTGAGCAGTTCTTC. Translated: CASGPGQGVGEQFF.

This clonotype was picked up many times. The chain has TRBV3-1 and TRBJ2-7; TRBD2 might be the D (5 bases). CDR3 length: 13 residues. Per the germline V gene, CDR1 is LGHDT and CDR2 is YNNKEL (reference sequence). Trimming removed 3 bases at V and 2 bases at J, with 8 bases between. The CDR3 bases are TGTGCCAGCAGCCAGGGAGCGACCTACGAGCAGTACTTC. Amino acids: CASSQGATYEQYF.

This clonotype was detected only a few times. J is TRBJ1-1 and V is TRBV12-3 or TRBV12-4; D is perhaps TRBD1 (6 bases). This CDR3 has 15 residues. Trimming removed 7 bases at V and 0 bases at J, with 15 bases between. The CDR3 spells CASTHRTELNTEAFF. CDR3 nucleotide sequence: TGTGCCAGCACTCATAGGACAGAACTGAACACTGAAGCTTTCTTT.

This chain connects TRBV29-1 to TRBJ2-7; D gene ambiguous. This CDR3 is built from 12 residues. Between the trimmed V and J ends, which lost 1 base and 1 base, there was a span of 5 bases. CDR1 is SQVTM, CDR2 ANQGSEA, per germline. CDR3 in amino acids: CSVEASSYEQYF. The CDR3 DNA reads TGCAGCGTTGAAGCAAGTTCCTACGAGCAGTACTTC.